These 26 T cell receptor beta chains share one sample of origin, sequenced in a study of Ad26.COV2.S vaccination and SARS-CoV-2 variants. Generated by immunoSEQ multiplex PCR, the TCRdb table keeps only in-frame clones and is missing some. The sample holds about 440,000 clones; 87% are singletons and the top ten take 10% to 15%. The sample's treatment: 19 received Ad26.COV2.S at low or high dose, single or two shots; a few received placebo; per-sample allocation not given. Day 63 after the first injection of vaccine or placebo was the sampling time. The sequencing here drew on peripheral blood, taken in a trial of Ad26.COV2.S vaccine versus placebo. All receptors derive from a person between 18 and 60 years old who received the Ad26.COV2.S COVID-19 vaccine or a placebo.

The chain employs TRBV6-5 and TRBJ2-1; D is unresolved. This CDR3 contains 14 residues. CDR1 and CDR2 from the germline V gene are MNHEY and SVGAGI. Deletions cut 2 bases from V and 7 bases from J, with 12 bases between. CDR3 bases: TGTGCCAGCAGTTACGTCGGAGTACAAAATGAGCAGTTCTTC. Encoded protein: CASSYVGVQNEQFF.

The rearrangement uses TRBV4-2 and TRBJ2-4; D remains ambiguous. CDR3 length: 13 residues. The germline V and J ends were trimmed by 3 bases and 3 bases, with 6 bases remaining between them. Germline loops: CDR1 LGHNA, CDR2 YNFKEQ. Here the CDR3 DNA reads TGTGCCAGCAGCCATGAGGACAAAAACATTCAGTACTTC. This gives the protein CASSHEDKNIQYF.

This rearrangement joins TRBV11-2 to TRBJ2-7; D remains ambiguous. V dropped 5 bases and J dropped 6 bases, with 11 bases sitting between them. The CDR3 extends over 12 amino acids. Germline CDR1 SGHAT, CDR2 FQNNGV. CDR3 in amino acids: CASSLDNGEQYF. The CDR3 coding sequence is TGTGCCAGCAGCCTCGACAACGGCGAGCAGTACTTC.

This rearrangement joins TRBV4-1 to TRBJ2-1; TRBD2 matches 9 bases. V was pared by 3 bases and J by 4 bases, with 16 bases of the junction left unmatched. From germline, CDR1 is MGHRA and CDR2 YSYEKL. The CDR3 contains 19 residues. The CDR3 bases are TGCGCCAGCAGCCATTCCCCGGGTGGGAGCGGGAGGACTTACAATGAGCAGTTCTTC. Amino acid sequence: CASSHSPGGSGRTYNEQFF.

V gene TRBV6-5 combines with J gene TRBJ2-7; 9 bases agree with TRBD1. The CDR3 extends over 15 amino acids. Germline V gene sequence: CDR1 MNHEY, CDR2 SVGAGI. J gave up 3 bases and V 6 bases, and 9 bases lay outside the gene matches. CDR3 nucleotides: TGTGCCAGCAGCACTACAGGGGGCTTGGGCTACGAGCAGTACTTC. Its translation is CASSTTGGLGYEQYF.

This chain joins TRBV7-2 and TRBJ2-1; perhaps TRBD2 as D (6 bases). V lost 5 bases and J 10 bases, leaving 21 bases between the germline ends. Germline CDR1 reads SGHTA; CDR2 reads FQGNSA. The CDR3 sequence is 15 residues long. CDR3: CASSPGTGRTDEQFF. CDR3 sequence (DNA): TGTGCCAGCAGCCCTGGGACTGGTCGGACCGACGAGCAGTTCTTC.

This clone has a single count. The J gene is TRBJ2-3, the V gene TRBV29-1, with TRBD2 matching 9 bases. Germline V gene sequence: CDR1 SQVTM, CDR2 ANQGSEA. With 3 bases clipped from V and 6 bases from J, the junction kept 13 bases outside the gene matches. The CDR3 has 16 residues. The CDR3 here is CSVDLPRGRAGDTQYF. CDR3 DNA sequence: TGCAGCGTTGATTTGCCGCGCGGGAGGGCAGGGGATACGCAGTATTTT.

The gene calls are TRBV6-2 or TRBV6-3 and TRBJ1-1; D is undetermined. In germline, CDR1 is MNHEY, CDR2 SVGEGT. The CDR3 runs 14 residues. V was shortened by 5 bases and J by 2 bases, with 12 bases between the two germline ends. The CDR3 DNA follows: TGTGCCAGCAGTCCCGCCCGCCATAACACTGAAGCTTTCTTT. Translation gives CASSPARHNTEAFF.

The sample holds one count of this clone. The chain carries TRBV28 and TRBJ2-1; D is unclear. The germline gives CDR1 MDHEN, CDR2 SYDVKM. The CDR3 runs 13 residues. Trimming removed 6 bases from V and 5 bases from J, with 11 bases in between. CDR3 residues: CASSSGWNNEQFF. The CDR3 DNA is TGTGCCAGCAGCTCCGGGTGGAACAATGAGCAGTTCTTC.

The gene calls are TRBV4-3 and TRBJ2-7; D is undetermined. CDR1 LGHNA and CDR2 YSLEER come from the germline V gene. V dropped 1 base and J dropped 0 bases, with 10 bases sitting between them. The CDR3 extends over 15 amino acids. CDR3: CASSQVGTSSYEQYF. CDR3 DNA: TGCGCCAGCAGCCAAGTAGGTACGAGCTCCTACGAGCAGTACTTC.

CDR3 sequence: CASTIQGEQYF. CDR3 coding DNA: TGTGCCAGCACGATACAGGGGGAGCAGTACTTC. The chain recombines TRBV11-2 with TRBJ2-7; TRBD1 matches at 7 bases. Trimming at V came to 7 bases and at J to 7 bases, leaving 4 bases not matched to a gene. This CDR3 spans 11 amino acids. Germline CDR1 reads SGHAT; CDR2 reads FQNNGV.

The chain employs TRBV6-5 and TRBJ1-3; D is unresolved. The CDR3 is 16 residues long. Deletions cut 0 bases from V and 0 bases from J, with 9 bases between. In germline, CDR1 is MNHEY, CDR2 SVGAGI. CDR3: CASSYSPPDSGNTIYF. The CDR3 DNA reads as TGTGCCAGCAGTTACTCCCCCCCTGACTCTGGAAACACCATATATTTT.

This rearrangement joins TRBV19 to TRBJ1-2; TRBD1 aligns across 11 bases. There are 17 residues in the CDR3. J lost 6 bases, V lost 3 bases, and 12 bases had no gene match. Germline-derived CDR1 and CDR2 are LNHDA and SQIVND (reference sequence). CDR3 residues: CASSITARPDRGHGYTF. Written as DNA, the CDR3 is TGTGCCAGTAGTATCACCGCCCGTCCGGACAGGGGGCATGGCTACACCTTC.

This clone was detected once. The V call is TRBV5-6, the J call TRBJ1-2; 11 nucleotides agree with TRBD1. With 4 bases clipped from V and 2 bases from J, the junction kept 4 bases outside the gene matches. The CDR3 consists of 15 residues. The germline V gene has CDR1 SGHDT and CDR2 YYEEEE. The CDR3 DNA reads as TGTGCCAGCAGCCCGAGGACAGGGGGCAACTATGGCTACACCTTC. Its translation is CASSPRTGGNYGYTF.

In DNA, the CDR3 is TGCGCCAGCAGCCCTTCACGTTACAATGAGCAGTTCTTC. Translating it yields CASSPSRYNEQFF. The gene calls are TRBV4-3 and TRBJ2-1; no reliable D call. Looked up from germline, CDR1 is LGHNA and CDR2 is YSLEER. Trimming stripped 4 bases from V and 4 bases from J, with 8 bases between. The CDR3 is 13 amino acids.

The rearrangement links TRBV5-4 to TRBJ1-2; no definite D call. Germline V gene lookup returns CDR1 SGHNT and CDR2 YYREEE (reference sequence). This CDR3 has 14 residues. V gave up 1 base and J gave up 7 bases, with 14 bases separating them. CDR3 protein: CASSLIRDLGGYTF. The CDR3 DNA reads TGTGCCAGCAGCTTGATTAGGGATTTGGGTGGCTACACCTTC.

The V gene is TRBV7-8, the J gene TRBJ2-2; tentatively, D is TRBD2 (5 bases). With 2 bases removed from V and 5 bases from J, the gap between germline ends came to 6 bases. The CDR3 contains 13 residues. Germline assignment: CDR1 SGHVS and CDR2 FQNEAQ. CDR3 sequence reads: CASSLWETGELFF. In DNA, the CDR3 is TGTGCCAGCAGCTTATGGGAGACCGGGGAGCTGTTTTTT.

The chain couples TRBV6-1 to TRBJ2-2, with a weak D call TRBD2 (6 bases). CDR1 is MNHNS and CDR2 is SASEGT in the germline V gene. Trimming removed 1 base at V and 7 bases at J, with 10 bases between. This CDR3 region has 14 residues. CDR3 in amino acids: CASSEGVAVGELFF. Written as DNA, the CDR3 is TGTGCCAGCAGTGAAGGGGTAGCGGTCGGGGAGCTGTTTTTT.

This chain links TRBV4-3 with TRBJ1-6; no reliable D call. The germline CDR1 and CDR2 sequences are LGHNA and YSLEER. V dropped 1 base and J dropped 8 bases, with 24 bases sitting between them. The CDR3 extends over 19 amino acids. The CDR3, as DNA: TGCGCCAGCAGCCAAGTTCTGGTGGGCAGTTCAAGTTCGCATTCACCCCTCCACTTT. Amino acids: CASSQVLVGSSSSHSPLHF.

The chain joins TRBV6-6 to TRBJ2-2, with TRBD1 identical over 10 bases. The J segment lost 5 bases and the V segment lost 2 bases, leaving 5 bases of the junction unmatched. CDR3 size: 16 residues. Germline loops: CDR1 MNHNY, CDR2 SVGAGI (reference sequence). The CDR3 coding sequence is TGTGCCAGCAGTTACCCGGGACAGGGGCGGACCGGGGAGCTGTTTTTT. Translated: CASSYPGQGRTGELFF.

This chain connects TRBV7-2 to TRBJ1-3; D is perhaps TRBD1 (5 bases). The V gene's germline CDR1 is SGHTA and CDR2 FQGNSA. CDR3 length: 15 amino acids. With 1 base removed from V and 6 bases from J, the gap between germline ends came to 13 bases. The CDR3 here is CASSLGGVRANTIYF. DNA of the CDR3: TGTGCCAGCAGCTTAGGAGGAGTCAGGGCAAACACCATATATTTT.

As concerns this clone: The same CDR3 also results from other DNA sequences found in this sample. The V call is TRBV11-2, the J call TRBJ2-1; 10 nucleotides align to TRBD2. V shed 5 bases, J shed 4 bases, and the junction held 5 bases outside the gene matches. Germline assignment: CDR1 SGHAT and CDR2 FQNNGV. The length of the CDR3 is 15 residues. The CDR3 region has the DNA TGTGCCAGCAGCGCGGGACTAGCGCCTTACAATGAGCAGTTCTTC. This sequence encodes CASSAGLAPYNEQFF.

The rearrangement links TRBV5-1 to TRBJ2-3; 11 nucleotides match TRBD2. The CDR3 is made up of 18 amino acids. Germline values: CDR1 SGHRS, CDR2 YFSETQ. J gave up 3 bases and V 0 bases, and 9 bases lay outside the gene matches. CDR3 sequence reads: CASSLGASGRTYTDTQYF. The CDR3 DNA sequence: TGCGCCAGCAGCTTGGGGGCTAGCGGGAGGACGTATACAGATACGCAGTATTTT.

V and J are TRBV7-8 and TRBJ2-1; no clear D. V lost 0 bases and J 10 bases, leaving 7 bases between the germline ends. Germline-derived CDR1 and CDR2 are SGHVS and FQNEAQ. CDR3 length: 12 residues. The CDR3 spells CASSLALSEQFF. The CDR3 DNA is TGTGCCAGCAGCTTAGCGCTCTCCGAGCAGTTCTTC.

This chain joins TRBV4-3 and TRBJ2-6; the D gene is possibly TRBD1 (6 bases). Between the trimmed V and J ends, which lost 2 bases and 3 bases, there was a span of 17 bases. The CDR3 extends over 18 amino acids. The germline V gene has CDR1 LGHNA and CDR2 YSLEER. CDR3 sequence (DNA): TGCGCCAGCAGCCAATCGACAGGTTCAGCCCTTGGGGCCAACGTCCTGACTTTC. Protein product: CASSQSTGSALGANVLTF.

This clone was counted once. J is TRBJ2-7 and V is TRBV5-4; TRBD2 matches 10 bases. The CDR3 has 16 amino acids. Germline trimming cut 0 bases from V and 4 bases from J; bases unmatched to any gene: 7. CDR1 is SGHNT, CDR2 YYREEE, per germline (reference sequence). The CDR3 spells CASSLAAASGSYEQYF. CDR3 sequence (DNA): TGTGCCAGCAGCTTGGCCGCCGCTAGCGGGAGTTACGAGCAGTACTTC.